A selection of T cell receptor beta chains follows, all from one sample in a study of cytomegalovirus exposure and HLA in healthy donors. Sequenced by immunoSEQ multiplex PCR; TCRdb stores in-frame clones only, minus some. The sample consists of around 200,000 clones, around 75% of them appearing once. What was sequenced was PBMCs. The receptors were sampled from a man in his forties in good health and CMV-seropositive. The CDR3 runs from the conserved cysteine through the conserved F or W. D genes are given only for firm matches. The size entry is marked missing in some rows and otherwise reads once, few, many or a size class.

size: NA
J: TRBJ1-2
V: TRBV2
D: NA
CDR3: CASSDGTPYGYTF

size: once
J: TRBJ1-5
V: TRBV28
D: NA
CDR3: CASSLGAHSNQPQHF

size: NA
J: TRBJ1-1
V: TRBV5-1
D: TRBD1
CDR3: CASRRDRGNTEAFF

size: NA
J: TRBJ1-1
V: TRBV30
D: TRBD1
CDR3: CAKRQGIGTNTEAFF

size: few
J: TRBJ2-7
V: TRBV19
D: TRBD1
CDR3: CASSPDRNYEQYF

size: NA
J: TRBJ2-7
V: TRBV9
D: TRBD1
CDR3: CASSDHQGAYEQYF

size: NA
J: TRBJ1-5
V: TRBV6-6
D: NA
CDR3: CASTQDSNQPQHF

size: NA
J: TRBJ1-3
V: TRBV15
D: NA
CDR3: CATSRDGQISGNTIYF

size: NA
J: TRBJ1-1
V: TRBV29-1
D: NA
CDR3: CSVEDRRGGTEAFF

size: NA
J: TRBJ1-1
V: TRBV28
D: NA
CDR3: CASSLGSGDTEAFF

size: NA
J: TRBJ2-3
V: TRBV4-3
D: NA
CDR3: CASSQDRRVLTDTQYF

size: once
J: TRBJ1-5
V: TRBV7-2
D: NA
CDR3: CASSLVDNQPQHF

size: NA
J: TRBJ2-3
V: TRBV28
D: TRBD1
CDR3: CASSLTGDPDTQYF

size: once
J: TRBJ1-1
V: TRBV6-5
D: NA
CDR3: CASSYSRNRGTEAFF

size: NA
J: TRBJ2-1
V: TRBV28
D: TRBD1
CDR3: CASSPLPGQGYNEQFF

size: NA
J: TRBJ1-2
V: TRBV5-6
D: NA
CDR3: CASSLGQAYYSYTF

size: NA
J: TRBJ2-1
V: TRBV7-8
D: TRBD2
CDR3: CASSQTLAGGLKEQFF

size: NA
J: TRBJ2-1
V: TRBV19
D: TRBD1
CDR3: CASSTGRRGRDNEQFF

size: NA
J: TRBJ2-3
V: TRBV7-2
D: TRBD2
CDR3: CASSSSVRTSTDTQYF

size: NA
J: TRBJ2-7
V: TRBV28
D: TRBD1
CDR3: CASSFGTATYEQYF

size: once
J: TRBJ2-1
V: TRBV14
D: NA
CDR3: CASSLPPSNEQFF

size: NA
J: TRBJ2-7
V: TRBV6-1
D: TRBD1
CDR3: CASNALGQGDEQYF

size: NA
J: TRBJ2-3
V: TRBV27
D: NA
CDR3: CASRYGGTDTQYF

size: NA
J: TRBJ2-5
V: TRBV6-6
D: NA
CDR3: CASSENAGQETQYF

size: NA
J: TRBJ2-3
V: TRBV9
D: NA
CDR3: CASSVGGDTQYF

size: NA
J: TRBJ1-5
V: TRBV30
D: TRBD1
CDR3: CAWSQGEFNQPQHF

size: NA
J: TRBJ2-2
V: TRBV7-3
D: TRBD1
CDR3: CASSLFPGAGQGDTGELFF

size: NA
J: TRBJ2-3
V: TRBV7-8
D: TRBD2
CDR3: CASSQIAGFTDTQYF

size: once
J: TRBJ2-3
V: TRBV28
D: TRBD2
CDR3: CASSLGTISTDTQYF

size: NA
J: TRBJ1-1
V: TRBV10-3
D: NA
CDR3: CATHGGGLGAFF

size: NA
J: TRBJ2-2
V: TRBV7-8
D: NA
CDR3: CASSPNSVSGELFF

size: few
J: TRBJ2-2
V: TRBV5-1
D: TRBD2
CDR3: CASSRAAGAGGELFF

size: NA
J: TRBJ2-5
V: TRBV13
D: TRBD2
CDR3: CASSLATSAARGTQYF

size: few
J: TRBJ2-2
V: TRBV6-6
D: NA
CDR3: CASSTWTGRGAGELFF

size: NA
J: TRBJ1-1
V: TRBV7-9
D: NA
CDR3: CSSSLSGGGFAEAFF

size: NA
J: TRBJ1-4
V: TRBV4-3
D: NA
CDR3: CASSQELNEKLFF

size: NA
J: TRBJ1-2
V: TRBV18
D: TRBD1
CDR3: CASSTKDGTGDGYTF

size: NA
J: TRBJ1-3
V: TRBV2
D: NA
CDR3: CATPGDSGNTIYF